These 21 T cell receptor beta chains came from one sample sequenced in a study of cytomegalovirus exposure and HLA in healthy donors. The PCR contained 60 Vbeta and 13 Jbeta primers. The assay was immunoSEQ multiplex PCR, and TCRdb's table has in-frame clones only and misses some. The sample lists about 250,000 clones; about four fifths were seen once. Sequencing used PBMCs. All receptors derive from a girl aged 2-10 years in good health and CMV-seronegative.

The chain is built from TRBV11-2 and TRBJ2-7; 11 nucleotides agree with TRBD2. Looked up from germline, CDR1 is SGHAT and CDR2 is FQNNGV. V lost 4 bases, J lost 3 bases, and 8 bases stayed unmatched. The CDR3 is made up of 16 amino acids. CDR3 nucleotide sequence: TGTGCCAGCAGCTCTACCGGGACTAGCGGAGACTACGAGCAGTACTTC. Amino acids: CASSSTGTSGDYEQYF.

Here the CDR3 reads CASSLDLVETQYF. The CDR3 region has the DNA TGTGCCAGCAGCTTGGACCTAGTGGAGACCCAGTACTTC. The chain carries TRBV5-6 and TRBJ2-5; D gene unclear. Trimming took off 0 bases at V and 5 bases at J, with 8 bases between the two ends. CDR3 length equals 13 residues. Germline values: CDR1 SGHDT, CDR2 YYEEEE.

This sequence joins TRBV19 and TRBJ2-1, with 9 bases lining up with TRBD1. CDR1 is LNHDA and CDR2 is SQIVND in the germline V gene (reference sequence). V lost 10 bases, J lost 0 bases, and 10 bases stayed unmatched. CDR3 length equals 16 residues. The CDR3 here is CATYLLQGASYNEQFF. The CDR3 nucleotides are TGTGCCACCTACCTACTACAGGGGGCCTCCTACAATGAGCAGTTCTTC.

The chain links TRBV28 to TRBJ2-2, with 8 nucleotides matching TRBD2. CDR1 is MDHEN and CDR2 is SYDVKM in the germline V gene. This CDR3 has 15 residues. V trimming: 7 bases; J trimming: 4 bases; junction bases outside the gene matches: 8. As DNA, the CDR3 is TGTGCCAGCATCCCCGGGGGGGCAGGCACCGGGGAGCTGTTTTTT. Amino acids: CASIPGGAGTGELFF.

The chain uses TRBV9 and TRBJ2-3, with TRBD2 matching 9 bases. Per germline, CDR1 SGDLS and CDR2 YYNGEE. Losses at the gene ends were 0 bases for V and 5 bases for J; bases not matched to a gene: 7. The CDR3 totals 16 residues. CDR3 region: CASSVAVASGEDTQYF. DNA for the CDR3: TGTGCCAGCAGCGTAGCCGTGGCTAGCGGGGAAGATACGCAGTATTTT.

CDR3 region: CASSGGTSGRDEQFF. In DNA form, the CDR3 reads TGTGCCAGCAGTGGCGGGACTAGCGGGAGGGATGAGCAGTTCTTC. This chain joins TRBV9 and TRBJ2-1; 16 bases fit TRBD2. The junction had 4 bases not matched to a gene; V was cut back by 5 bases and J by 8 bases. This CDR3 contains 15 residues. Germline assignment: CDR1 SGDLS and CDR2 YYNGEE.

V gene TRBV6-1 combines with J gene TRBJ2-7; 10 positions agree with TRBD1. Germline V lookup: CDR1 MNHNS, CDR2 SASEGT. The V segment lost 7 bases and the J segment 7 bases; nucleotides outside the gene matches: 10. The CDR3 contains 14 residues. This CDR3 is CASIRFGTGEEQYF. For the CDR3, the DNA is TGTGCCAGCATAAGGTTTGGGACAGGGGAAGAGCAGTACTTC.

The CDR3 DNA sequence: TGTGCCAGCAACCTGGACAGGGGACTCTACGAGCAGTACTTC. Translating it yields CASNLDRGLYEQYF. The chain joins TRBV6-1 to TRBJ2-7, with TRBD1 matching over 9 bases. CDR1 and CDR2 from the germline V gene are MNHNS and SASEGT. This CDR3 region has 14 residues. The trim removed 7 bases at V and 3 bases at J, leaving 7 bases unmatched.

This rearrangement joins TRBV2 to TRBJ2-3; 13 nucleotides line up with TRBD2. The CDR3 is made up of 16 amino acids. From germline, CDR1 is SNHLY and CDR2 FYNNEI. V shed 5 bases, J shed 3 bases, and the junction held 5 bases outside the gene matches. CDR3 loop: CASSRGLAGSTDTQYF. In DNA, the CDR3 is TGTGCCAGCAGTAGGGGACTAGCGGGAAGTACAGATACGCAGTATTTT.

The chain links TRBV7-8 to TRBJ2-6; D unresolved. This CDR3 contains 17 residues. Trimming left V 0 bases short and J 4 bases short, with 13 bases between. CDR1 and CDR2 from the germline V gene are SGHVS and FQNEAQ. CDR3 sequence (DNA): TGTGCCAGCAGCTTAGCGCGTCTACCTACGGGGGCCAACGTCCTGACTTTC. Protein: CASSLARLPTGANVLTF.

The chain combines TRBV7-9 with TRBJ2-1, with D hard to call. V shed 2 bases and J shed 8 bases, with 7 bases lying between them. CDR1 is SEHNR and CDR2 is FQNEAQ in the germline V gene (reference sequence). The CDR3 totals 12 residues. The CDR3 sequence: CASSLTTYEQFF. DNA for the CDR3: TGTGCCAGCAGCTTAACGACATATGAGCAGTTCTTC.

The chain carries TRBV7-6 and TRBJ1-3; D unresolved. The germline CDR1 and CDR2 sequences are SGHVS and FNYEAQ. The V gene lost 3 bases and the J gene lost 0 bases, with 9 bases spanning the gap. The CDR3 extends over 15 amino acids. In nucleotides, the CDR3 is TGTGCCAGCAGCTTCTCCCAGGTCTCTGGAAACACCATATATTTT. It specifies CASSFSQVSGNTIYF.

The rearrangement links TRBV2 to TRBJ2-3, with TRBD2 identical over 10 bases. CDR1 and CDR2 (germline): SNHLY, FYNNEI. V trimming: 4 bases; J trimming: 8 bases; junction bases outside the gene matches: 6. This CDR3 spans 14 amino acids. CDR3 protein: CASSVLEREGTQYF. In nucleotides, the CDR3 is TGTGCCAGCAGTGTATTGGAGCGGGAGGGTACGCAGTATTTT.

Turning to this clone: The identical CDR3 is also encoded by other nucleotide sequences in the sample. The chain carries TRBV27 and TRBJ1-5; D gene ambiguous. Germline V lookup: CDR1 MNHEY, CDR2 SMNVEV (reference sequence). This CDR3 is 15 amino acids long. V lost 0 bases to trimming and J lost 4 bases, with 10 bases between them. CDR3 amino acids: CASSLSISGNQPQHF. In DNA, the CDR3 is TGTGCCAGCAGTTTATCGATTTCGGGTAATCAGCCCCAGCATTTT.

This chain uses TRBV30 with TRBJ1-3, with a tentative D call TRBD1 (5 bases). Per the germline V gene, CDR1 is GTSNPN and CDR2 is SVGIG (reference sequence). This CDR3 contains 16 residues. Trimming cost V 3 bases and J 0 bases, with 15 bases left between them. CDR3 sequence (DNA): TGTGCCTGGAGCGGGGGGTGGTCAATCTCTGGAAACACCATATATTTT. This encodes CAWSGGWSISGNTIYF.

With respect to this clone: Additional DNA sequences in this sample encode the identical CDR3. V is TRBV5-1 and J is TRBJ1-3; 7 nucleotides agree with TRBD1. V was clipped by 0 bases and J by 4 bases; unmatched bases: 7. Germline V gene sequence: CDR1 SGHRS, CDR2 YFSETQ. This CDR3 spans 16 amino acids. CDR3 nucleotide sequence: TGCGCCAGCAGCTTGGGGGACAGATCCTCGGGAAACACCATATATTTT. This encodes CASSLGDRSSGNTIYF.

The chain carries TRBV7-3 and TRBJ2-3, with TRBD2 matching over 10 bases. Losses at the gene ends were 6 bases for V and 4 bases for J; bases not matched to a gene: 7. The CDR3 length is 15 residues. Germline lookup yields CDR1 SGHTA and CDR2 FQGTGA. The CDR3 bases are TGTGCCAGCAGTCCTAGCGGGAGTTGGGCAGATACGCAGTATTTT. Its translation is CASSPSGSWADTQYF. The complete variable domain, with remaining parts taken from reference TRBV7-3 and TRBJ2-3, reads GAGVSQTPSNKVTEKGKYVELRCDPISGHTALYWYRQSLGQGPEFLIYFQGTGAADDSGLPNDRFFAVRPEGSVSTLKIQRTERGDSAVYLCASSPSGSWADTQYFGPGTRLTVL.

The rearrangement uses TRBV7-2 and TRBJ2-1, with D perhaps TRBD1 (5 bases). Trimming pared 5 bases from V and 8 bases from J, leaving 7 bases between. The CDR3 has 11 residues. Per the germline V gene, CDR1 is SGHTA and CDR2 is FQGNSA. DNA for the CDR3: TGTGCCAGCAGCGGGGCGTATGAGCAGTTCTTC. It specifies CASSGAYEQFF.

The chain employs TRBV6-1 and TRBJ1-2; 7 bases are a match to TRBD1. CDR3 length equals 13 residues. Germline V lookup: CDR1 MNHNS, CDR2 SASEGT. V gave up 7 bases and J gave up 4 bases; unmatched junction bases: 6. CDR3 residues: CASIDRVSYGYTF. CDR3 DNA: TGTGCCAGCATCGACAGGGTGAGCTATGGCTACACCTTC.

The rearrangement joins TRBV27 to TRBJ2-7; D is possibly TRBD2 (6 bases). Germline V gene data show CDR1 as MNHEY and CDR2 as SMNVEV (reference sequence). The CDR3 spans 14 residues. V lost 3 bases, J lost 3 bases, and 12 bases lay in between. DNA of the CDR3: TGTGCCAGCAGTTTTGCTGGGGGGAGCTACGAGCAGTACTTC. Residues: CASSFAGGSYEQYF.

V is TRBV5-1 and J is TRBJ2-7; 10 bases are a match to TRBD2. CDR3 length equals 15 residues. V lost 3 bases and J lost 5; bases outside the gene matches: 8. Germline lookup yields CDR1 SGHRS and CDR2 YFSETQ. CDR3 in amino acids: CASSSLAGSSDEQYF. The CDR3 nucleotides read TGCGCCAGCAGCTCACTAGCGGGGAGTTCGGACGAGCAGTACTTC.